The 11 T cell receptor beta chains below come from one sample, sequenced in a study of Ad26.COV2.S vaccination and SARS-CoV-2 variants. Produced via immunoSEQ multiplex PCR; TCRdb's table is partial and in-frame only. The table records fewer than 800,000 clones, roughly 90% of them present only once. The treatment denotes: around 19 received Ad26.COV2.S at low or high dose, single or two shots; roughly 5 received placebo; per-sample allocation not given. Each sample was drawn 63 days after the first injection (of vaccine or placebo). The specimen was peripheral blood, collected in a trial of Ad26.COV2.S vaccine versus placebo. The origin of the receptors is a person between 18 and 60 years old who received the Ad26.COV2.S COVID-19 vaccine or a placebo.

The V call is TRBV12-5, the J call TRBJ1-5; possible D gene TRBD1, 6 bases. Per the germline V gene, CDR1 is LGHNT and CDR2 is FRNRAP. This CDR3 contains 14 residues. V lost 2 bases and J 4 bases, leaving 9 bases between the germline ends. CDR3 nucleotide sequence: TGTGCTAGTGGTTTGAACAGGGAAAATCAGCCCCAGCATTTT. Protein sequence: CASGLNRENQPQHF.

The J gene is TRBJ2-6, the V gene TRBV19; D unresolved. V lost 3 bases and J 2 bases, leaving 8 bases between the germline ends. CDR1 is LNHDA, CDR2 SQIVND, per germline (reference sequence). The CDR3 runs to 15 residues. The CDR3 is CASSMDPAGANVLTF. DNA for the CDR3: TGTGCCAGTAGTATGGATCCCGCTGGGGCCAACGTCCTGACTTTC.

This chain uses TRBV4-1 with TRBJ2-5; 8 bases agree with TRBD2. This CDR3 spans 15 amino acids. The ends lost 1 base at V and 2 bases at J; junction bases unmatched: 3. Germline-derived CDR1 and CDR2 are MGHRA and YSYEKL. The CDR3 here is CASSQVLAAQETQYF. The CDR3 DNA reads as TGCGCCAGCAGCCAAGTACTAGCGGCTCAAGAGACCCAGTACTTC.

The chain links TRBV24-1 to TRBJ1-5; no clear D gene. The CDR3 contains 13 residues. V lost 4 bases, J lost 7 bases, and 10 bases lay in between. Germline loops: CDR1 KGHDR, CDR2 SFDVKD. Written as DNA, the CDR3 is TGTGCCACCAGTGACCAGCCGGGACAGCCCCAGCATTTT. This sequence encodes CATSDQPGQPQHF.

The chain recombines TRBV18 with TRBJ2-5, with 7 bases matching TRBD1. V lost 3 bases to trimming and J lost 1 base; unmatched junction nucleotides: 5. This CDR3 is 15 amino acids long. In germline, CDR1 is KGHSH, CDR2 LQKENI. The CDR3, as DNA: TGTGCCAGCTCACCCCGGGACAGCTTCCAAGAGACCCAGTACTTC. Translation gives CASSPRDSFQETQYF. Drawing the rest from reference TRBV18 and TRBJ2-5, the complete variable domain is NAGVMQNPRHLVRRRGQEARLRCSPMKGHSHVYWYRQLPEEGLKFMVYLQKENIIDESGMPKERFSAEFPKEGPSILRIQQVVRGDSAAYFCASSPRDSFQETQYFGPGTRLLVL.

With respect to this clone: Because the CDR3's place on the DNA is in doubt, the DNA is left out and the CDR3 is given as listed by TCRdb. This chain links TRBV30 with TRBJ2-3. CDR1 and CDR2 from the germline V gene are GTSNPN and SVGIG (reference sequence). From its first to its last residue, the CDR3 has 13 amino acids. CDR3 sequence: CAWRLRARDTQYF.

The chain couples TRBV10-3 to TRBJ1-2; TRBD1 aligns across 7 bases. Looked up from germline, CDR1 is ENHRY and CDR2 is SYGVKD. CDR3 size: 14 residues. Losses at the gene ends were 8 bases for V and 6 bases for J; bases not matched to a gene: 12. The CDR3 coding sequence is TGTGCCATCGGTACAGGGGCCCCTGTCCATGGCTACACCTTC. Translated, it gives CAIGTGAPVHGYTF.

This clone was seen only once. The chain uses TRBV14 and TRBJ1-6; TRBD1 is a possible D gene (5 bases). The germline V gene has CDR1 SGHDN and CDR2 FVKESK. CDR3 size: 13 residues. Between the trimmed V and J ends, which lost 1 base and 10 bases, there was a span of 8 bases. The CDR3 DNA reads TGTGCCAGCAGCCAAGTTGGGGGGTCACCCCTCCACTTT. Its protein product is CASSQVGGSPLHF.

This clone appeared a few times. The rearrangement joins TRBV30 to TRBJ2-5; a possible D gene is TRBD2 (6 bases). The CDR3 is 14 amino acids. Trimming took off 0 bases at V and 1 base at J, with 9 bases between the two ends. Germline CDR1 reads GTSNPN; CDR2 reads SVGIG (reference sequence). This CDR3 is CAWSVNGGQETQYF. CDR3 coding DNA: TGTGCCTGGAGTGTTAACGGGGGCCAAGAGACCCAGTACTTC.

The V call is TRBV10-2, the J call TRBJ2-1; 10 bases are shared with TRBD2. The junction had 7 bases not matched to a gene; V was cut back by 0 bases and J by 5 bases. CDR1 and CDR2 (germline): WSHSY, SAAADI. The CDR3 has 17 amino acids. CDR3 nucleotide sequence: TGCGCCAGCAGTGAGTCGAGGGCTAGCGGGAGCAACAATGAGCAGTTCTTC. It codes for CASSESRASGSNNEQFF.

This clone was detected only once. The chain is built from TRBV5-1 and TRBJ2-6; no clear D. V dropped 4 bases and J dropped 0 bases, with 8 bases sitting between them. This CDR3 spans 15 amino acids. The germline CDR1 and CDR2 sequences are SGHRS and YFSETQ. The CDR3 loop reads CASSPPLSGANVLTF. CDR3 bases: TGCGCCAGCAGCCCCCCCCTCTCTGGGGCCAACGTCCTGACTTTC.